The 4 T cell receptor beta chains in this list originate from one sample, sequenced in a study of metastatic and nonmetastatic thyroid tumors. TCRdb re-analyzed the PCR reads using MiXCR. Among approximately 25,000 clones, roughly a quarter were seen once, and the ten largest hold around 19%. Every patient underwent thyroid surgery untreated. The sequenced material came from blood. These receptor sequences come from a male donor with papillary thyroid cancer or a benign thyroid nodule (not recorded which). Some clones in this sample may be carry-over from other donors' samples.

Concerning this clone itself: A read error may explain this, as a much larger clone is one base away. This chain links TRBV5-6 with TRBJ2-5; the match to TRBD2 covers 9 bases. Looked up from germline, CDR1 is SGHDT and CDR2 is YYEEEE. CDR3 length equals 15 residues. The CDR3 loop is CASRILAGWREAQYF. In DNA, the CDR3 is TGTGCCAGCAGGATACTAGCGGGTTGGCGAGAGGCCCAGTACTTC.

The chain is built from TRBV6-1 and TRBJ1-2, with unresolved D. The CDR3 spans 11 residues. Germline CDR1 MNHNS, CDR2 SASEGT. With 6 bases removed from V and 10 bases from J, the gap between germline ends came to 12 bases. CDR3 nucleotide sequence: TGTGCCAGCAGGGATTTATGGGACTACACCTTC. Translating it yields CASRDLWDYTF.

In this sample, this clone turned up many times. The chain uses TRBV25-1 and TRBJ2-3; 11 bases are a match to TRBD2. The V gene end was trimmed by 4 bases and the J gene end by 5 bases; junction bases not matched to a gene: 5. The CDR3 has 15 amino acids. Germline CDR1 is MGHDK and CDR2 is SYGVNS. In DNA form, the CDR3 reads TGTGCCAGCAGTGTAGCGGGAGGGCCTAAAGATACGCAGTATTTT. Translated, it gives CASSVAGGPKDTQYF.

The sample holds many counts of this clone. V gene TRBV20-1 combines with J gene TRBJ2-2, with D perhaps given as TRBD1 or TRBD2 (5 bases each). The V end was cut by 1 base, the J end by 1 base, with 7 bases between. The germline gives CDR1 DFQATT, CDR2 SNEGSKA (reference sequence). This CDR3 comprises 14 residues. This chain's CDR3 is CSARVGGNTGELFF. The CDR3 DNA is TGCAGTGCTAGAGTTGGGGGGAACACCGGGGAGCTGTTTTTT.